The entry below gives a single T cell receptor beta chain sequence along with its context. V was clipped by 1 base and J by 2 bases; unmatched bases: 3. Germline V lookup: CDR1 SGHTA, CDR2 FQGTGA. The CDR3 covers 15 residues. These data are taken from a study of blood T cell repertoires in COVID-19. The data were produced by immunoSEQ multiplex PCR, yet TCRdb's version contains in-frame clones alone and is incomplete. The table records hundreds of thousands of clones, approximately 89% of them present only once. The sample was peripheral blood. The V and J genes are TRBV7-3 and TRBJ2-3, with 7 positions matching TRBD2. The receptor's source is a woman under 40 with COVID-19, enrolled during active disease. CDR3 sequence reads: CASSLNGGFTDTQYF. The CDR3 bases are TGTGCCAGCAGCTTAAACGGGGGGTTCACAGATACGCAGTATTTT.